What follows are 29 T cell receptor beta chains derived from one specimen sequenced in a study of cytomegalovirus exposure and HLA in healthy donors. This PCR relied on a set of 60 Vbeta primers and 13 Jbeta primers. TCRdb's table, derived via immunoSEQ multiplex PCR, lists solely in-frame clones and lacks some. Among roughly 120,000 clones listed, approximately 69% were seen once. The material sequenced was PBMCs. The receptors shown here come from a woman between 45 and 60 years old in good health and CMV-seropositive.

The rearrangement joins TRBV7-2 to TRBJ2-1; 8 nucleotides match TRBD2. This CDR3 has 15 amino acids. Trimming at V came to 6 bases and at J to 2 bases, leaving 6 bases not matched to a gene. In germline, CDR1 is SGHTA, CDR2 FQGNSA. This CDR3 reads CASSPYSGAYNEQFF. DNA for the CDR3: TGTGCCAGCAGTCCCTATAGCGGGGCCTACAATGAGCAGTTCTTC.

This rearrangement joins TRBV7-2 to TRBJ2-3; perhaps TRBD1 as D (6 bases). Trimming shortened V by 6 bases and J by 0 bases, and 13 bases separated the two germline ends. Germline-derived CDR1 and CDR2 are SGHTA and FQGNSA. The CDR3 has 15 residues. CDR3 sequence reads: CASRPQTGSTDTQYF. Here the CDR3 DNA reads TGTGCCAGCAGACCTCAGACAGGAAGCACAGATACGCAGTATTTT.

The chain uses TRBV5-4 and TRBJ2-2, with D perhaps TRBD2 (7 bases). V gave up 5 bases and J gave up 5 bases, with 16 bases separating them. Per the germline V gene, CDR1 is SGHNT and CDR2 is YYREEE (reference sequence). This CDR3 is 15 amino acids long. The CDR3 bases are TGTGCCAGCAGTTGGGGGGGCGATAAAACCGGGGAGCTGTTTTTT. Its translation: CASSWGGDKTGELFF.

The gene calls are TRBV7-2 and TRBJ2-1; 10 nucleotides align to TRBD2. After removal of 1 base from V and 0 bases from J, the junction contained 9 bases not matched to a gene. This CDR3 spans 19 amino acids. Germline V CDR1 and CDR2: SGHTA, FQGNSA. The CDR3 coding sequence is TGTGCCAGCAGCTTAGGGACTAGCGGCCCGTTAAGCTCCTACAATGAGCAGTTCTTC. Residues: CASSLGTSGPLSSYNEQFF.

The chain uses TRBV18 and TRBJ2-7, with 9 bases that match TRBD1. The ends lost 6 bases at V and 5 bases at J; junction bases unmatched: 5. The germline gives CDR1 KGHSH, CDR2 LQKENI. This CDR3 is 13 amino acids long. CDR3 amino acids: CASSPGQGDEQYF. CDR3 DNA sequence: TGTGCCAGCTCCCCGGGACAGGGCGACGAGCAGTACTTC.

The rearrangement links TRBV30 to TRBJ2-5, with TRBD1 matching 9 bases. Germline V gene data show CDR1 as GTSNPN and CDR2 as SVGIG (reference sequence). V lost 2 bases to trimming and J lost 5 bases; unmatched junction nucleotides: 9. The CDR3 covers 15 residues. The CDR3 sequence: CAWSRPGTGKETQYF. The CDR3 nucleotides are TGTGCCTGGAGTCGACCCGGGACAGGGAAGGAGACCCAGTACTTC.

V and J are TRBV5-1 and TRBJ2-5, with 8 bases fitting TRBD2. The J call is uncertain, as TRBJ2-7 better fits the DNA end. There are 15 residues in the CDR3. Germline CDR1 and CDR2: SGHRS and YFSETQ. In DNA, the CDR3 is TGCGCCAGCAGCGAAAATACTAGCGGAGGCTACGAGCAGTACTTC. This translates into CASSENTSGGYEQYF.

This clone was seen only a few times. The chain uses TRBV30 and TRBJ2-3, with D possibly TRBD2 on 6 matching bases. The CDR3 is made up of 14 amino acids. The V and J ends lost 2 bases and 3 bases respectively, with 12 bases between them. Germline V gene sequence: CDR1 GTSNPN, CDR2 SVGIG (reference sequence). CDR3 region: CAWSKLARTDTQYF. Here the CDR3 DNA reads TGTGCCTGGAGTAAACTAGCTCGAACAGATACGCAGTATTTT.

The V and J genes are TRBV7-9 and TRBJ1-5; 8 bases map to TRBD1. This CDR3 spans 15 amino acids. Germline CDR1 SEHNR, CDR2 FQNEAQ (reference sequence). Unmatched junction bases numbered 9, after V lost 6 bases and J lost 5 bases. This CDR3 reads CASSSTGAGDQPQHF. Here the CDR3 DNA reads TGTGCCAGCAGTTCGACAGGGGCCGGGGATCAGCCCCAGCATTTT.

CDR3 in DNA: TGTGCCTGGAGCGGCGGGGCGAACACTGAAGCTTTCTTT. It is translated as CAWSGGANTEAFF. V gene TRBV30 combines with J gene TRBJ1-1, with a weak D call TRBD1 (5 bases). Germline V gene sequence: CDR1 GTSNPN, CDR2 SVGIG (reference sequence). The CDR3 covers 13 residues. Trimming removed 3 bases from V and 1 base from J, with 9 bases in between.

The chain uses TRBV4-3 and TRBJ1-6, with 9 bases matching TRBD1. This CDR3 comprises 14 residues. CDR1 and CDR2 from the germline V gene are LGHNA and YSLEER. The ends lost 4 bases at V and 10 bases at J; junction bases unmatched: 5. The CDR3 DNA is TGCGCCAGCAGCCGGACAGGGGAGGAATCACCCCTCCACTTT. Translating it yields CASSRTGEESPLHF.

The chain has TRBV5-5 and TRBJ2-1, with D maybe TRBD1 (6 bases). This CDR3 region has 13 residues. V dropped 4 bases and J dropped 8 bases, with 13 bases sitting between them. CDR1 and CDR2 (germline): SGHKS, YYEKEE (reference sequence). The DNA for the CDR3 is TGTGCCAGCAGCATCACAGGGATCGATGAGCAGTTCTTC. Translation gives CASSITGIDEQFF.

V and J are TRBV2 and TRBJ1-5; tentatively, D is TRBD1 (5 bases). The CDR3 spans 15 residues. The V and J ends lost 4 bases and 4 bases respectively, with 14 bases between them. Germline V gene lookup returns CDR1 SNHLY and CDR2 FYNNEI. CDR3 loop: CASSGRRGDNQPQHF. The CDR3 nucleotides read TGTGCCAGCAGTGGGAGAAGGGGTGATAATCAGCCCCAGCATTTT.

This chain uses TRBV30 with TRBJ1-5; the match to TRBD1 covers 7 bases. Trimming took 2 bases from V and 6 from J; bases not matched to a gene: 4. Germline CDR1 GTSNPN, CDR2 SVGIG (reference sequence). This CDR3 is built from 13 residues. The CDR3 loop reads CAWSRGGPQPQHF. As DNA, the CDR3 is TGTGCCTGGAGTCGAGGGGGCCCTCAGCCCCAGCATTTT.

This chain uses TRBV10-2 with TRBJ2-5; D possibly corresponds to TRBD1 (6 bases). V lost 3 bases, J lost 2 bases, and 13 bases lay in between. The CDR3 has 15 amino acids. Germline CDR1 reads WSHSY; CDR2 reads SAAADI. The CDR3 loop reads CASSDRQGTQETQYF. CDR3 DNA sequence: TGCGCCAGCAGTGATCGGCAGGGGACACAAGAGACCCAGTACTTC.

This clone was observed a handful of times. J is TRBJ1-1 and V is TRBV6-5, with 7 bases that match TRBD1. V dropped 6 bases and J dropped 3; count of bases not matched to a gene: 7. Per the germline V gene, CDR1 is MNHEY and CDR2 is SVGAGI. The CDR3 runs 14 residues. The CDR3 DNA reads TGTGCCAGCAGCAAGACCACAGGGGACACTGAAGCTTTCTTT. Encoded protein: CASSKTTGDTEAFF.

The gene calls are TRBV9 and TRBJ1-2; D gene ambiguous. Germline values: CDR1 SGDLS, CDR2 YYNGEE. V shed 0 bases and J shed 2 bases, with 5 bases lying between them. The CDR3 spans 13 residues. CDR3 region: CASSVGENYGYTF. In nucleotides, the CDR3 is TGTGCCAGCAGCGTAGGGGAGAACTATGGCTACACCTTC.

This chain connects TRBV7-9 to TRBJ2-2; TRBD2 might be the D (5 bases). The CDR3 is 15 residues long. Trimming shortened V by 0 bases and J by 7 bases, and 12 bases separated the two germline ends. CDR1 is SEHNR, CDR2 FQNEAQ, per germline (reference sequence). CDR3 loop: CASSLAMTGSGELFF. The CDR3 nucleotides are TGTGCCAGCAGCTTAGCGATGACGGGAAGCGGGGAGCTGTTTTTT.

The J gene is TRBJ2-7, the V gene TRBV10-3; 9 bases line up with TRBD2. The CDR3 is 15 residues long. V shed 0 bases, J shed 2 bases, and the junction held 2 bases outside the gene matches. Germline CDR1 ENHRY, CDR2 SYGVKD. This CDR3 is CAISESTSGAYEQYF. In nucleotides, the CDR3 is TGTGCCATCAGTGAGTCGACTAGCGGAGCCTACGAGCAGTACTTC.

This clone has only a few counts. The chain joins TRBV4-2 to TRBJ2-2; weak D call: TRBD1 (6 bases). Germline V lookup: CDR1 LGHNA, CDR2 YNFKEQ. V gave up 3 bases and J gave up 5 bases, with 10 bases separating them. CDR3 size: 14 residues. Here the CDR3 DNA reads TGTGCCAGCAGCCAGGGGGCGATAACCGGGGAGCTGTTTTTT. Its protein product is CASSQGAITGELFF.

The chain links TRBV5-1 to TRBJ1-3; maybe TRBD1 (6 bases). CDR1 is SGHRS and CDR2 is YFSETQ in the germline V gene. The V gene lost 7 bases and the J gene lost 0 bases, with 8 bases spanning the gap. This CDR3 is 13 amino acids long. CDR3 loop: CASGDNSGNTIYF. The CDR3 DNA follows: TGCGCCAGCGGGGACAACTCTGGAAACACCATATATTTT.

The gene calls are TRBV4-3 and TRBJ2-7; 10 bases line up with TRBD2. The CDR3 runs 16 residues. V lost 1 base to trimming and J lost 0 bases; unmatched junction nucleotides: 3. The V gene's germline CDR1 is LGHNA and CDR2 YSLEER. This CDR3 is CASSQGLAGSSYEQYF. The CDR3 nucleotides read TGCGCCAGCAGCCAAGGACTAGCGGGTAGCTCCTACGAGCAGTACTTC.

The V gene is TRBV5-1, the J gene TRBJ2-5; the match to TRBD1 covers 8 bases. CDR1 and CDR2 from the germline V gene are SGHRS and YFSETQ. The CDR3 extends over 15 amino acids. V lost 5 bases and J lost 2; bases outside the gene matches: 8. CDR3 residues: CASRFDRGGQETQYF. Here the CDR3 DNA reads TGCGCCAGCAGATTCGACAGGGGAGGACAAGAGACCCAGTACTTC.

The rearrangement joins TRBV7-8 to TRBJ2-7, with D possibly TRBD1 on 6 matching bases. The CDR3 loop spans 14 amino acids. V lost 0 bases and J lost 3, with 9 bases in between. The germline V gene encodes CDR1 SGHVS and CDR2 FQNEAQ. The CDR3 coding sequence is TGTGCCAGCAGCTTAGCTGGGACACGCTACGAGCAGTACTTC. This gives the protein CASSLAGTRYEQYF.

The DNA of the CDR3 is TGTGCCAGCAGAGACCAAAAACAGGGGTTGGGCACTGAAGCTTTCTTT. The encoded protein is CASRDQKQGLGTEAFF. This chain joins TRBV6-6 and TRBJ1-1, with 7 bases identical to TRBD1. The CDR3 covers 16 residues. V gave up 6 bases and J gave up 4 bases; unmatched junction bases: 14. The germline gives CDR1 MNHNY, CDR2 SVGAGI (reference sequence).

The chain carries TRBV5-1 and TRBJ2-2, with a possible D match to TRBD2 (6 bases). The length of the CDR3 is 14 residues. In germline, CDR1 is SGHRS, CDR2 YFSETQ. V gave up 5 bases and J gave up 6 bases, with 14 bases separating them. The CDR3 DNA reads as TGCGCCAGCAGAGTGGAGGGACCGGCCGGGGAGCTGTTTTTT. It yields the protein CASRVEGPAGELFF. Full variable domain (missing parts from reference TRBV5-1 and TRBJ2-2): KAGVTQTPRYLIKTRGQQVTLSCSPISGHRSVSWYQQTPGQGLQFLFEYFSETQRNKGNFPGRFSGRQFSNSRSEMNVSTLELGDSALYLCASRVEGPAGELFFGEGSRLTVL.

The chain couples TRBV4-3 to TRBJ2-7; the match to TRBD2 covers 9 bases. After removal of 3 bases from V and 5 bases from J, the junction contained 11 bases not matched to a gene. The CDR3 covers 16 residues. Germline CDR1 LGHNA, CDR2 YSLEER. CDR3 nucleotide sequence: TGCGCCAGCAGCCAGATTGGGGGACTAGCTTCCAACGAGCAGTACTTC. Translated, it gives CASSQIGGLASNEQYF.

This clone was counted a single time. The genes are TRBV2 and TRBJ1-2; D not certain. Between the trimmed V and J ends, which lost 5 bases and 2 bases, there was a span of 9 bases. The CDR3 consists of 13 residues. CDR1 is SNHLY and CDR2 is FYNNEI in the germline V gene. This CDR3 reads CASSLTGNYGYTF. CDR3 in DNA: TGTGCCAGCAGTCTGACGGGGAACTATGGCTACACCTTC.

The chain couples TRBV7-2 to TRBJ1-5, with D hard to call. In germline, CDR1 is SGHTA, CDR2 FQGNSA. The CDR3 is made up of 14 amino acids. Trimming left V 2 bases short and J 4 bases short, with 9 bases between. The CDR3 protein is CASSLSGINQPQHF. As DNA, the CDR3 is TGTGCCAGCAGCTTATCAGGAATAAATCAGCCCCAGCATTTT. The full variable domain, with the rest looked up from reference TRBV7-2 and TRBJ1-5, is GAGVSQSPSNKVTEKGKDVELRCDPISGHTALYWYRQSLGQGLEFLIYFQGNSAPDKSGLPSDRFSAERTGGSVSTLTIQRTQQEDSAVYLCASSLSGINQPQHFGDGTRLSIL.